This section outlines one TCR beta chain sequence together with its context. What it binds is not known. The data stem from a study of cytomegalovirus exposure and HLA in healthy donors. Findings of the study overall: In a later analysis, productive TCRs from donors in an Asian-associated ancestry cluster reportedly carried fewer N-insertions than the cohort mean. Across donors, presence/absence analyses took sequencing depth to be roughly uniform.

This CDR3 has 14 residues. V lost 2 bases and J 2 bases, leaving 8 bases between the germline ends. The V gene's germline CDR1 is SGHRS and CDR2 YFSETQ. The PCR had 60 Vbeta and 13 Jbeta primers. Per the authors' pipeline: An analysis performed later counted around 80 million unique TCR beta chains (roughly 10 million of them shared). Assay: immunoSEQ multiplex PCR; the TCRdb copy retains only in-frame clones and omits some. That table is the source of V, J and clone size, and D and trimming were worked out from the DNA. The table lists approximately 150,000 clones, about three fifths of them singletons.

The sample comprised PBMCs. The genes are TRBV5-1 and TRBJ2-1; D is unresolved. The TCR comes from a woman in her 30s in good health and CMV-seropositive. This chain's CDR3 is CASSLEAAYNEQFF. In DNA form, the CDR3 reads TGCGCCAGCAGCTTAGAGGCAGCCTACAATGAGCAGTTCTTC.